The T cell receptor beta chain under discussion was sequenced for a study of beta chain features in type 1 diabetes. Study-level information: Sorted cells, approximately 110 million in number, were examined across all samples.

This CDR3 contains 16 residues. Germline CDR1 and CDR2: SGHRS and YFSETQ. V lost 4 bases, J lost 0 bases, and 14 bases lay in between. Every donor provided one heparinised blood draw, which averaged about 116 mL. As every portion of the isolated RNA was reverse transcribed, the sequencing read expressed TCRB transcripts. There were 3.5 million or so reads on average in the naive, central memory and regulatory T cell samples. Libraries were prepared by immunoSEQ multiplex PCR; TCRdb keeps only in-frame clonotypes and omits some of them. Among about 140,000 clones listed, roughly a tenth were seen once.

The sample was naive CD4+ T cells from blood. V usage is TRBV5-1 and J usage is TRBJ2-1, with D perhaps TRBD2 (5 bases). This TCR derives from a young man in good health. The chain's CDR3 is CASSNVVGSSYNEQFF. The CDR3 DNA is TGCGCCAGCAGCAATGTGGTGGGGAGCTCCTACAATGAGCAGTTCTTC.